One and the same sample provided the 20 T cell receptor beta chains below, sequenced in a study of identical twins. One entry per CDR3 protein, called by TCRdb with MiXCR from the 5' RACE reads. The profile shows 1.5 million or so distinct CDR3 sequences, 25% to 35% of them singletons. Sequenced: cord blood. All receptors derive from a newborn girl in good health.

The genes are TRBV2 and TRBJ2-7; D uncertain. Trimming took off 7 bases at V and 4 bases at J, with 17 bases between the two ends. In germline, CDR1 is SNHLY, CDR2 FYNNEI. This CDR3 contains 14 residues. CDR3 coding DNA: TGTGCCAGCACGTTCGGGCAGGCCTCTTACGAGCAGTACTTC. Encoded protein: CASTFGQASYEQYF. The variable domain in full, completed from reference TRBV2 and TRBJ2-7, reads EPEVTQTPSHQVTQMGQEVILRCVPISNHLYFYWYRQILGQKVEFLVSFYNNEISEKSEIFDDQFSVERPDGSNFTLKIRSTKLEDSAMYFCASTFGQASYEQYFGPGTRLTVT.

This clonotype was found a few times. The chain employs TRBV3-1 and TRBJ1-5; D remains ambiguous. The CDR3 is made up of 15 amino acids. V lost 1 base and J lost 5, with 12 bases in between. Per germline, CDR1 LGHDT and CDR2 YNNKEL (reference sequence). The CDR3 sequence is CASSQGVREDQPQHF. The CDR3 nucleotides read TGTGCCAGCAGCCAAGGGGTTCGGGAAGATCAGCCCCAGCATTTT.

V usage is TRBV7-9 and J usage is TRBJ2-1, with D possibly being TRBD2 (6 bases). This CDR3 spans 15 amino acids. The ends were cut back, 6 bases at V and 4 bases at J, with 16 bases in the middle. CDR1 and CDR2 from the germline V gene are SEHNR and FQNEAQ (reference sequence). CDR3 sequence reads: CASRGGGAYYNEQFF. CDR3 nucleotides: TGTGCCAGCAGAGGAGGCGGGGCCTATTACAATGAGCAGTTCTTC.

The CDR3 region is CASSQIAGDNNEQYF. In DNA form, the CDR3 reads TGTGCCAGCAGTCAAATAGCGGGAGACAACAACGAGCAGTACTTC. The rearrangement joins TRBV2 to TRBJ2-7; TRBD2 matches at 9 bases. Unmatched junction bases numbered 10, after V lost 5 bases and J lost 5 bases. The CDR3 runs to 15 residues. CDR1 is SNHLY and CDR2 is FYNNEI in the germline V gene.

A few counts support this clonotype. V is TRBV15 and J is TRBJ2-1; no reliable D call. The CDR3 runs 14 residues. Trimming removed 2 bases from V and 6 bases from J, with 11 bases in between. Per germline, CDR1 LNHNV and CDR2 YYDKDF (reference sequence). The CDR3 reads CATSRSYSGNEQFF. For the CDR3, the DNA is TGTGCCACCAGCAGAAGTTATAGTGGCAATGAGCAGTTCTTC.

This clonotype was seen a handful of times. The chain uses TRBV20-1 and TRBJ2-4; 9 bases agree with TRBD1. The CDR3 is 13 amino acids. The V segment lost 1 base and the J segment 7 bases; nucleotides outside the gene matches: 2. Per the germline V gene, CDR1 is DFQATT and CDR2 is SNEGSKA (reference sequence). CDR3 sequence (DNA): TGCAGTGCTAGAGGGACAGGGGAGAACATTCAGTACTTC. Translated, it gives CSARGTGENIQYF.

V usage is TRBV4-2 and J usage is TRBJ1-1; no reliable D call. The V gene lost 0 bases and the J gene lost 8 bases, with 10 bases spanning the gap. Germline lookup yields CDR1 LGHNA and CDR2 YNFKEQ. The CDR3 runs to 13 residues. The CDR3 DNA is TGTGCCAGCAGCCAAGATGCGGGGTTGGAAGCTTTCTTT. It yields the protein CASSQDAGLEAFF.

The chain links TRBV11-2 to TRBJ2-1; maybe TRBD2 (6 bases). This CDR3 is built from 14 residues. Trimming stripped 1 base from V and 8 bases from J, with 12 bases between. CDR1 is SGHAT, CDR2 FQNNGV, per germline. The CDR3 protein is CASSLAGRSHEQFF. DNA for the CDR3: TGTGCCAGCAGCTTAGCGGGGAGGTCCCATGAGCAGTTCTTC.

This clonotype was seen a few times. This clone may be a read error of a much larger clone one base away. The CDR3, as DNA: TGTGCCAGCACCCTACAGGGGGTGAACACTGAAGCTTTCTTT. This codes for CASTLQGVNTEAFF. V and J are TRBV6-2 or TRBV6-3 and TRBJ1-1; 8 bases map to TRBD1. The CDR3 consists of 14 residues. V shed 7 bases, J shed 0 bases, and the junction held 4 bases outside the gene matches. Germline values: CDR1 MNHEY, CDR2 SVGEGT.

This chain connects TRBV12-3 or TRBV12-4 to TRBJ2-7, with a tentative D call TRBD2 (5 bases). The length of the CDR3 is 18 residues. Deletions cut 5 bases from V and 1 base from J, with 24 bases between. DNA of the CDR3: TGTGCCAGCAGTCCCCTTCGGACCCGAATGAGGGTTTCCTACGAGCAGTACTTC. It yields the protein CASSPLRTRMRVSYEQYF.

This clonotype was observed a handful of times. The CDR3 coding sequence is TGTGCCAGCAGTTTCTTGGGTCGTAGCGGGAGGGCCAATGAGCAGTTCTTC. This codes for CASSFLGRSGRANEQFF. The J gene is TRBJ2-1, the V gene TRBV28; 11 nucleotides agree with TRBD2. Per germline, CDR1 MDHEN and CDR2 SYDVKM. There are 17 residues in the CDR3. V was clipped by 3 bases and J by 6 bases; unmatched bases: 10.

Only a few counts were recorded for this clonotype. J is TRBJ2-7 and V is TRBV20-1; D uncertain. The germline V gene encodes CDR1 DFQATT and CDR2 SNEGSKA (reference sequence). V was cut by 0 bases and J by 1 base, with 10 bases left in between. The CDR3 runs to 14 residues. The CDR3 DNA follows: TGCAGTGCTAGAGATGTTAACGTTTCCTACGAGCAGTACTTC. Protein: CSARDVNVSYEQYF.

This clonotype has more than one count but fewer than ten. As DNA, the CDR3 is TGTGCCAGCAGCCCGGGACTACTCTACGAGCAGTACTTC. It specifies CASSPGLLYEQYF. The chain carries TRBV6-5 and TRBJ2-7; TRBD2 matches 7 bases. Germline V gene sequence: CDR1 MNHEY, CDR2 SVGAGI. This CDR3 has 13 amino acids. V trimming: 6 bases; J trimming: 3 bases; junction bases outside the gene matches: 5.

This CDR3 is CASSLALDRRYTF. In nucleotides, the CDR3 is TGTGCCAGCAGTTTAGCCCTAGACAGACGCTACACCTTC. The rearrangement joins TRBV12-3 or TRBV12-4 to TRBJ1-2; weak D call: TRBD1 (5 bases). This CDR3 is 13 amino acids long. Trimming took 0 bases from V and 9 from J, leaving 11 bases between them.

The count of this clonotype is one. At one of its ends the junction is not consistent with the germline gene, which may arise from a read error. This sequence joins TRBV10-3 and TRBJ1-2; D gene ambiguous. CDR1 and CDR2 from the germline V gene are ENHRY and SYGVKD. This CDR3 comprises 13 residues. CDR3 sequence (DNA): TGTGACATCACTCCGACAAATAACTATGGCTACACCTTC. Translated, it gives CDITPTNNYGYTF.

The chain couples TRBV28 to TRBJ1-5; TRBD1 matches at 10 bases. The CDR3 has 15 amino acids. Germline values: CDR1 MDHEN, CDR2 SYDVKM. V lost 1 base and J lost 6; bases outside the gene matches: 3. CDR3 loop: CASSLLRQGAQPQHF. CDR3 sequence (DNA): TGTGCCAGCAGTTTATTGAGACAGGGGGCTCAGCCCCAGCATTTT.

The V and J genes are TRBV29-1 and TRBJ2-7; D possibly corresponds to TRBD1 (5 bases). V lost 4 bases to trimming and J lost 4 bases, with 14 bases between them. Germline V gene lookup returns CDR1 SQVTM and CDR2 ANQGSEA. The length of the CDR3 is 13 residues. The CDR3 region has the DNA TGCAGCGTTGCGGGCAGGGTGGCTTACGAGCAGTACTTC. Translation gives CSVAGRVAYEQYF.

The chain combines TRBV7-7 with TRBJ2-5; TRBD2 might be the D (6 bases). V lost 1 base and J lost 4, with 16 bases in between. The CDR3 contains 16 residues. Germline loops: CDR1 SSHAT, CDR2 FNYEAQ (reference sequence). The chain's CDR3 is CASSLEGGGTAETQYF. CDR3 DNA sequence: TGTGCCAGCAGCTTAGAGGGAGGAGGGACGGCAGAGACCCAGTACTTC.

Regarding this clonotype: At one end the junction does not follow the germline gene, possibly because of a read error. CDR3 DNA: TGTGCCAGCAGCTTTAGCGGGAGGGCCACAGATACGCGGTATTTT. Translated: CASSFSGRATDTRYF. V usage is TRBV12-3 or TRBV12-4 and J usage is TRBJ2-3; TRBD2 matches 11 bases. CDR3 length equals 15 residues.

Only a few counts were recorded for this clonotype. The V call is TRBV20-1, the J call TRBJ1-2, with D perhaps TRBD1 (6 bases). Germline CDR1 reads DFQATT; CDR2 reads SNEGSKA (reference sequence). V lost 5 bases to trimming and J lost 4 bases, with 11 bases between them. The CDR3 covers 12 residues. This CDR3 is CSALGTTYGYTF. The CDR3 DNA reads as TGCAGTGCTCTTGGGACAACCTATGGCTACACCTTC.